This T cell receptor (beta chain) originates from a study of blood T cell repertoires in COVID-19. Study-level information: Donors in the United States, Italy and Spain gave samples during acute or convalescent COVID-19.

Worth noting for this clone: At one boundary the junction diverges from the germline segment, which might be a read error.

Libraries were prepared by immunoSEQ multiplex PCR; TCRdb keeps only in-frame clonotypes and omits some of them. The repertoire holds 100,000 or so clones, 80% to 95% seen once, with 5.7% in the top ten. This CDR3 has 12 residues. The germline V gene has CDR1 SGHAT and CDR2 FQNNGV. The V call is TRBV11-2, the J call TRBJ2-4; 8 nucleotides line up with TRBD1. This TCR derives from a man aged 70 or older with acute or convalescent COVID-19. The sequenced material came from peripheral blood. CDR3 sequence reads: CASSFQGASQYF. The CDR3, as DNA: TGTGCCAGTAGCTTTCAGGGGGCGAGTCAGTACTTC.